This is a list of T cell receptor beta chains from one sample in a study of molecular identifiers for immune sequencing clone quantification. TCRdb redid the calling of the PCR reads with MiXCR, one entry per CDR3 protein. The repertoire holds some 70,000 distinct CDR3 sequences, with 15% to 20% as singletons. Sequencing used naive CD8+ T cells from blood, with Jurkat cell RNA spiked in. The source of these receptors is a human donor in good health. Some libraries in this study had Jurkat cell RNA spiked in. CDR3s include the opening cysteine and the closing phenylalanine or tryptophan. A D gene is named only where the DNA matches it firmly. Clone size appears in some rows only: once, few, many, or a class for an expanded clone.

D	V	size	J	DNA	CDR3
NA	TRBV11-3	many	TRBJ2-4	TGTGCCAGCAGCCCCGGCACAGGGTTAGCCAAAAACATTCAGTACTTC	CASSPGTGLAKNIQYF
NA	TRBV7-2	many	TRBJ2-1	TGTGCCAGCAGCTCCCCGTGGGACGACAATGAGCAGTTCTTC	CASSSPWDDNEQFF
NA	TRBV7-6	many	TRBJ1-1	TGTGCCAGCAGCTTAGGTCAGGGCCTCGGAGGCATTGAAGCTTTCTTT	CASSLGQGLGGIEAFF
NA	TRBV24-1	few	TRBJ2-1	TGTGCCACCAGTGATCCGTATATGGGCTCCTACAATGAGCAGTTCTTC	CATSDPYMGSYNEQFF
NA	TRBV6-6	many	TRBJ2-5	TGTGCCAGCAGTTACTCGAACAGTTACGCCAGTCCAGGGACCCAGTACTTC	CASSYSNSYASPGTQYF
TRBD1	TRBV2	once	TRBJ1-5	TGTGCCAGCAGTGAGACAGGGTTACGGTTTGATCAGCCCCAGCATTTT	CASSETGLRFDQPQHF
TRBD1	TRBV7-9	NA	TRBJ2-1	TGTGCCAGCAGCTTTCCCAAACCGGGACAGGGAATGGGTCTCTACAATGAGCAGTTATTC	CASSFPKPGQGMGLYNEQLF
TRBD2	TRBV20-1	many	TRBJ2-1	TGCAGTGCTAGGCCCCAGACTAGCGTCTACAATGAGCAGTTCTTC	CSARPQTSVYNEQFF
NA	TRBV20-1	many	TRBJ2-7	TGCAGTGCTAGAGAAACTACCTCCTACGAGCAGTACTTC	CSARETTSYEQYF
NA	TRBV7-2	many	TRBJ2-2	TGTGCCAGCAGCTTAACTGCCTACACCGGGGAGCTGTTTTTT	CASSLTAYTGELFF
NA	TRBV30	many	TRBJ2-5	TGTGCCTGGAGTGTAGGTGTGGGGCTACAGACCCAGTACTTC	CAWSVGVGLQTQYF
TRBD2	TRBV5-4	many	TRBJ2-1	TGTGCCAGCAGCCTGGGGGGACTAGCGGTCCCCCGAGCTGCCTACAATGAGCAGTTCTTC	CASSLGGLAVPRAAYNEQFF
NA	TRBV11-2	many	TRBJ2-1	TGTGCCAGCACTCCCCTCCGGGGGCGTCTTGAGCAGTTCTTC	CASTPLRGRLEQFF
NA	TRBV27	NA	TRBJ2-1	TGTGCCAGGGACTACCCCTACAATGAGCAGTTCTTC	CARDYPYNEQFF
NA	TRBV20-1	few	TRBJ2-1	TGCAGTGCTCTCGCTGGAGCGTGGGGATACAATGAGCAGTTCTTC	CSALAGAWGYNEQFF
NA	TRBV30	many	TRBJ2-7	TGTGCCTGGAGTGTAATAGGGGGCTACGAGCAGTACTTC	CAWSVIGGYEQYF
NA	TRBV20-1	many	TRBJ2-7	TGCAGTGCTAGTGGGGGGCTCCCCTACGAGCAGTACTTC	CSASGGLPYEQYF
TRBD1	TRBV11-1	NA	TRBJ2-7	TGTGCCAGCAGTTGGGACAGTGGCTCCTACGAGCAGTACTTC	CASSWDSGSYEQYF
NA	TRBV5-1	few	TRBJ1-4	TGCGCCAGCAGCCTAGAATTGGATGAAAAACTGTTTTTT	CASSLELDEKLFF
NA	TRBV12-2	NA	TRBJ2-1	TGTGCAAGTCACTCACCACCCATACTAGCGGGAGTACACAATGAGCAGTTCTTC	CASHSPPILAGVHNEQFF
NA	TRBV20-1	many	TRBJ1-4	TGCAGTGCTAGGTCGAAGACAACTAATGAAAAACTGTTTTTT	CSARSKTTNEKLFF
TRBD1	TRBV12-3/TRBV12-4	NA	TRBJ2-7	TGTGCCAGCGGACAGGGAACCTACGAGCAGTACTTC	CASGQGTYEQYF
NA	TRBV10-3	many	TRBJ2-3	TGTGCCATCAGTGAGTCGAGCCTAGCGGGACAGGTAGATACGCAGTATTTT	CAISESSLAGQVDTQYF
NA	TRBV19	many	TRBJ2-3	TGTGCCACCTCATTAGTCAGGGCCGGCACAGATACGCAGTATTTT	CATSLVRAGTDTQYF
NA	TRBV7-9	NA	TRBJ1-1	TGTGCCAGCAGCCTTTGGGACATCAAAAGGGACACTGAAGCTTTCTTT	CASSLWDIKRDTEAFF
NA	TRBV2	few	TRBJ2-6	TGTGCCAGCAAAGTCGGGGCCTCTGGGGCCAACGTCCTGACTTTC	CASKVGASGANVLTF